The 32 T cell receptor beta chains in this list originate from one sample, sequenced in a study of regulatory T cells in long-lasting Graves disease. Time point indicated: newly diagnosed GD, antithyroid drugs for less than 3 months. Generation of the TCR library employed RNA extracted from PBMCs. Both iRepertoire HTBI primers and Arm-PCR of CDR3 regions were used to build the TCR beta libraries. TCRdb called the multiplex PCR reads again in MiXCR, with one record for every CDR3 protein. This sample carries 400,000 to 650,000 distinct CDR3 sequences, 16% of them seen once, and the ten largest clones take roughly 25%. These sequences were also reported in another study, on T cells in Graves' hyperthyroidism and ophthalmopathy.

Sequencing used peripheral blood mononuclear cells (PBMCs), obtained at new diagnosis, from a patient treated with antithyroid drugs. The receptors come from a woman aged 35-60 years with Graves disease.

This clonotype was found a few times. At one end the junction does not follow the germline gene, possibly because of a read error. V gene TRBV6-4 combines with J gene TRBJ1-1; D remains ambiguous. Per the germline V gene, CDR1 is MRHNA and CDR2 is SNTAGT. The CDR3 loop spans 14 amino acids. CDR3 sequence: CASTSEGGSTEALF. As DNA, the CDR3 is TGTGCCAGCACTAGCGAGGGTGGGAGTACTGAAGCTCTCTTT.

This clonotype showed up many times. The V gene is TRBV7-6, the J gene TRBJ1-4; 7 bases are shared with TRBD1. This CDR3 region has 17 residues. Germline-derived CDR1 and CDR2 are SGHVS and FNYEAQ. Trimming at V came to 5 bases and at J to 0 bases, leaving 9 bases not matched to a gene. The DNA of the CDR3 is TGTGCCAGCAGCCCGACAGGGTCAAGGGCAACTAATGAAAAACTGTTTTTT. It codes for CASSPTGSRATNEKLFF.

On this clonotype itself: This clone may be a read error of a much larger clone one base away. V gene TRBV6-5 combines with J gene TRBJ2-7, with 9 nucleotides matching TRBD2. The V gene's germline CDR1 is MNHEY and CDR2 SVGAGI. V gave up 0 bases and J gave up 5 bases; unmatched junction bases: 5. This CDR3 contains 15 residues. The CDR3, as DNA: TGTGCCAGCAGTTACTCGATTAGCGGGGGCCACGAGCAGTACTTC. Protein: CASSYSISGGHEQYF.

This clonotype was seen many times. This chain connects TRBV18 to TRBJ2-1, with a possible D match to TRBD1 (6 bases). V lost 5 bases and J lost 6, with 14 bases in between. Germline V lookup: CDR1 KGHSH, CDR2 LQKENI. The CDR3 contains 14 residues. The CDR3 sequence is CASSVRDTSNEQFF. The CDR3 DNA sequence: TGTGCCAGCTCAGTCCGGGACACCAGCAATGAGCAGTTCTTC.

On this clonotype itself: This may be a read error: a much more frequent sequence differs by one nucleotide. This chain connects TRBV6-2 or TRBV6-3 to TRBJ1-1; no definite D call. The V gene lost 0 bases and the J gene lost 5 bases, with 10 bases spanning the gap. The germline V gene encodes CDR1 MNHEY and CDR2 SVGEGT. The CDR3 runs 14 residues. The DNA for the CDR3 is TGTGCCAGCAGTTACTCATGGGGAGGGACTGAAGCTTTCTTT. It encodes CASSYSWGGTEAFF.

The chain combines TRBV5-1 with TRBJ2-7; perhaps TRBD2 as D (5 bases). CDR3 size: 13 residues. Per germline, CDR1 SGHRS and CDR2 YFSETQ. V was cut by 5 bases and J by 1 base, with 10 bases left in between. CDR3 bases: TGCGCCAGCAGGTTTGGGAGTTCCTACGAGCAGTACTTC. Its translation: CASRFGSSYEQYF. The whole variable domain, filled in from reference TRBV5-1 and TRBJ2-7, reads KAGVTQTPRYLIKTRGQQVTLSCSPISGHRSVSWYQQTPGQGLQFLFEYFSETQRNKGNFPGRFSGRQFSNSRSEMNVSTLELGDSALYLCASRFGSSYEQYFGPGTRLTVT.

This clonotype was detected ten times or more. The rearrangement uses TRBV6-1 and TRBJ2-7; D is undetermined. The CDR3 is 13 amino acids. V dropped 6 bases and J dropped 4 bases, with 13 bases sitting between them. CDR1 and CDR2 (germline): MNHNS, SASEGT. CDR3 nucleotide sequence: TGTGCCAGCAGCCCCGGACCACCGTACGAGCAGTACTTC. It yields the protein CASSPGPPYEQYF.

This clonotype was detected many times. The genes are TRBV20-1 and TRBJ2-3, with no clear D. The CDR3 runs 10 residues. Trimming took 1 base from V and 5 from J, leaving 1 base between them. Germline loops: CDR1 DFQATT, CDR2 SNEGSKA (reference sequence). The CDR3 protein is CSARVDTQYF. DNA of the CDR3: TGCAGTGCTAGAGTAGATACGCAGTATTTT.

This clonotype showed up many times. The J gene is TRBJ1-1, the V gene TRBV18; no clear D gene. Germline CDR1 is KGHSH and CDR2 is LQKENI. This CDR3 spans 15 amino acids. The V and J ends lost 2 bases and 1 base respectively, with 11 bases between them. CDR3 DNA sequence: TGTGCCAGCTCACCAGGCTCACAGCAGAACACTGAAGCTTTCTTT. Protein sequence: CASSPGSQQNTEAFF.

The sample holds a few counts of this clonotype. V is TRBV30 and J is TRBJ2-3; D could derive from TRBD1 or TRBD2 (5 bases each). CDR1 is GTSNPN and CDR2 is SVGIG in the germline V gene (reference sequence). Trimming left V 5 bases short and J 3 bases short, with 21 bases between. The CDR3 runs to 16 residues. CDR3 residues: CAWAARMGVGTDTQYF. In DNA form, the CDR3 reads TGTGCCTGGGCAGCCCGAATGGGGGTTGGAACAGATACGCAGTATTTT.

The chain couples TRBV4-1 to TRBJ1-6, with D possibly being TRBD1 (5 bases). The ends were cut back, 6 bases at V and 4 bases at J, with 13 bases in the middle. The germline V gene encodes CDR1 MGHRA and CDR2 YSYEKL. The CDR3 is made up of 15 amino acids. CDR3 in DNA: TGCGCCAGCAGAACTATTCAGGGTTATAATTCACCCCTCCACTTT. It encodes CASRTIQGYNSPLHF.

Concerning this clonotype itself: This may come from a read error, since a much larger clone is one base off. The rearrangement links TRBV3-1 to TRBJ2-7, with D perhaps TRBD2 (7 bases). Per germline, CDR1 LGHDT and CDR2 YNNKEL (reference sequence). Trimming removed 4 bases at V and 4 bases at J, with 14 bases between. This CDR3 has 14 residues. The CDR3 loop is CASSLIGGLYEQYF. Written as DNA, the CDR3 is TGTGCCAGCAGCCTCATCGGGGGGCTTTACGAGCAGTACTTC.

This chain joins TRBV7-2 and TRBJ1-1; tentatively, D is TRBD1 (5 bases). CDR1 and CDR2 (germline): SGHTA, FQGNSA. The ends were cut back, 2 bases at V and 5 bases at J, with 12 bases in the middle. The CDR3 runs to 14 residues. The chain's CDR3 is CASSLPGGATEAFF. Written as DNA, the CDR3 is TGTGCCAGCAGCTTACCAGGCGGGGCTACTGAAGCTTTCTTT.

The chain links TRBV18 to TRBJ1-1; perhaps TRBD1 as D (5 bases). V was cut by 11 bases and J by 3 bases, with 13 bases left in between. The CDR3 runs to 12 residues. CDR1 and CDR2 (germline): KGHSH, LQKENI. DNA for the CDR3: TGTGCCGGAACTGCAGGGTACACTGAAGCTTTCTTT. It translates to CAGTAGYTEAFF.

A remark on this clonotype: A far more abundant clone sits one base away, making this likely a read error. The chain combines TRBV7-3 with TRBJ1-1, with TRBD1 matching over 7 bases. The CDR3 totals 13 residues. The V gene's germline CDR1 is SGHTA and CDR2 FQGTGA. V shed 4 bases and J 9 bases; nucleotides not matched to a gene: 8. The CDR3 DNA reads TGTGCCAGCAGCTCCGGGACAGCGGGGAAAGCTTTCTTT. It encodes CASSSGTAGKAFF.

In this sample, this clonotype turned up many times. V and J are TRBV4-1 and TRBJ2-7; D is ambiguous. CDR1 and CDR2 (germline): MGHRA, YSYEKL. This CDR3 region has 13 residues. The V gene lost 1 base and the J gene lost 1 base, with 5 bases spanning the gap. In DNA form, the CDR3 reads TGCGCCAGCAGCCAAGGGCGGTCCTACGAGCAGTACTTC. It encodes CASSQGRSYEQYF.

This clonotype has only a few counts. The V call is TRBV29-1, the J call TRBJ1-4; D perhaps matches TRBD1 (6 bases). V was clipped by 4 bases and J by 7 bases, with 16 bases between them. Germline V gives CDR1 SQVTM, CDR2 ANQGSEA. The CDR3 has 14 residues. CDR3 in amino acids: CSVGFHRAGEKLFF. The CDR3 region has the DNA TGCAGCGTTGGATTTCACAGGGCGGGTGAAAAACTGTTTTTT. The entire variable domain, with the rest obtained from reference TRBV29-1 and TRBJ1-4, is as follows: SAVISQKPSRDICQRGTSLTIQCQVDSQVTMMFWYRQQPGQSLTLIATANQGSEATYESGFVIDKFPISRPNLTFSTLTVSNMSPEDSSIYLCSVGFHRAGEKLFFGSGTQLSVL.

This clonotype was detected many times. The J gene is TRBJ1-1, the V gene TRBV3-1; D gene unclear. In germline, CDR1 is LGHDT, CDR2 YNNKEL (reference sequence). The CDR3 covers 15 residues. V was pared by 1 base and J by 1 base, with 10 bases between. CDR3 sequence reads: CASSQVDITNTEAFF. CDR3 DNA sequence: TGTGCCAGCAGCCAAGTTGACATCACGAACACTGAAGCTTTCTTT.

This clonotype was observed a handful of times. CDR3: CASSSTGVNSPLHF. DNA for the CDR3: TGTGCCAGCAGTTCGACAGGGGTCAATTCACCCCTCCACTTT. This sequence joins TRBV11-2 and TRBJ1-6, with 8 bases lining up with TRBD1. This CDR3 is built from 14 residues. The germline V gene has CDR1 SGHAT and CDR2 FQNNGV. The J segment lost 7 bases and the V segment lost 6 bases, leaving 5 bases of the junction unmatched. Full variable domain (outside the CDR3, taken from reference TRBV11-2 and TRBJ1-6): EAGVAQSPRYKIIEKRQSVAFWCNPISGHATLYWYQQILGQGPKLLIQFQNNGVVDDSQLPKDRFSAERLKGVDSTLKIQPAKLEDSAVYLCASSSTGVNSPLHFGNGTRLTVT.

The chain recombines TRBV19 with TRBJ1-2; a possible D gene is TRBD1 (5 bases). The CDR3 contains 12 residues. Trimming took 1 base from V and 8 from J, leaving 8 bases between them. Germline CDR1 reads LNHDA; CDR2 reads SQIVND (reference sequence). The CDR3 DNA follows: TGTGCCAGTAGTATAGGAGGGGTCGGCTACACCTTC. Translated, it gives CASSIGGVGYTF. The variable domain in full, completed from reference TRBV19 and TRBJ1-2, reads DGGITQSPKYLFRKEGQNVTLSCEQNLNHDAMYWYRQDPGQGLRLIYYSQIVNDFQKGDIAEGYSVSREKKESFPLTVTSAQKNPTAFYLCASSIGGVGYTFGSGTRLTVV.

The DNA of the CDR3 is TGTGCCAGCAGCTTCAAAGGGGGGCTACAAGAGACCCAGTACTTC. Encoded protein: CASSFKGGLQETQYF. The chain is built from TRBV7-9 and TRBJ2-5, with D perhaps assigned TRBD1 or TRBD2 (6 bases each). In germline, CDR1 is SEHNR, CDR2 FQNEAQ (reference sequence). Deletions cut 3 bases from V and 2 bases from J, with 13 bases between. There are 15 residues in the CDR3. The variable domain in full, with the rest retrieved from reference TRBV7-9 and TRBJ2-5, is DTGVSQNPRHKITKRGQNVTFRCDPISEHNRLYWYRQTLGQGPEFLTYFQNEAQLEKSRLLSDRFSAERPKGSFSTLEIQRTEQGDSAMYLCASSFKGGLQETQYFGPGTRLLVL.

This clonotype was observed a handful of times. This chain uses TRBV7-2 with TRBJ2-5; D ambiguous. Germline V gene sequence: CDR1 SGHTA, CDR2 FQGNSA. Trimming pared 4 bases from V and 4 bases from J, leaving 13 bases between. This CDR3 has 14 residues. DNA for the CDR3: TGTGCCAGCAGCTCGGGTAACTGGGGAGAGACCCAGTACTTC. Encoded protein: CASSSGNWGETQYF. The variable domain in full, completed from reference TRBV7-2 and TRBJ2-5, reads GAGVSQSPSNKVTEKGKDVELRCDPISGHTALYWYRQSLGQGLEFLIYFQGNSAPDKSGLPSDRFSAERTGGSVSTLTIQRTQQEDSAVYLCASSSGNWGETQYFGPGTRLLVL.

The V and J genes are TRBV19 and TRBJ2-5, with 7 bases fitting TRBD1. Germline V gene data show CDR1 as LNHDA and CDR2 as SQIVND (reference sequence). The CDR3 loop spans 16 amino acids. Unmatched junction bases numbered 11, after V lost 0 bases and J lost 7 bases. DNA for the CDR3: TGTGCCAGTAGTATAGACCTGGAGAGGGGGCGAGTGACCCAGTACTTC. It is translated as CASSIDLERGRVTQYF.

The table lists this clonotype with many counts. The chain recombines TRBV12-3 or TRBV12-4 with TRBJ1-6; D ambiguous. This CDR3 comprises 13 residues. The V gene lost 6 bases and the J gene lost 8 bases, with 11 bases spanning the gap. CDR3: CASSPPWDSPLHF. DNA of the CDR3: TGTGCCAGCAGCCCCCCCTGGGATTCACCCCTCCACTTT.

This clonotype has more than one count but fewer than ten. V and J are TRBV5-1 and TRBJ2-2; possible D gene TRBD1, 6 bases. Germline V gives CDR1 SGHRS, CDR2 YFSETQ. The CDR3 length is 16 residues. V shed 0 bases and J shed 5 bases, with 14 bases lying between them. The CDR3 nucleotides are TGCGCCAGCAGCTTGGCTCCGGCAGGGGCGACCGGGGAGCTGTTTTTT. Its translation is CASSLAPAGATGELFF.

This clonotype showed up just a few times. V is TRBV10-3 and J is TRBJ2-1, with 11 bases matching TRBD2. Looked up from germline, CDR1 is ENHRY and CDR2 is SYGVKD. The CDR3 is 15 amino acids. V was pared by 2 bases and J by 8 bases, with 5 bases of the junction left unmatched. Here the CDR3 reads CAISEVGTSGDEQFF. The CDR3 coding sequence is TGTGCCATCAGTGAGGTCGGGACTAGCGGTGATGAGCAGTTCTTC.

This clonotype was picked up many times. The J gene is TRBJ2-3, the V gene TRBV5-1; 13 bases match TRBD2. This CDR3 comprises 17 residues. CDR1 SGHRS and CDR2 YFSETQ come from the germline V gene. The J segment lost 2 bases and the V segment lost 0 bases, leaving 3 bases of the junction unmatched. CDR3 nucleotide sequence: TGCGCCAGCAGCTTGGGCGGACTAGCGGGGGTCACAGATACGCAGTATTTT. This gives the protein CASSLGGLAGVTDTQYF.

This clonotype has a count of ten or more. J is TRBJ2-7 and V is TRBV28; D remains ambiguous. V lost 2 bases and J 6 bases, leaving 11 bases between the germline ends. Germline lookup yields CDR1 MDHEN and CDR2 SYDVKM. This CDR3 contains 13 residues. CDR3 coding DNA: TGTGCCAGCAGTTTAGGTAGATGGGGCGAGCAGTACTTC. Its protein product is CASSLGRWGEQYF.

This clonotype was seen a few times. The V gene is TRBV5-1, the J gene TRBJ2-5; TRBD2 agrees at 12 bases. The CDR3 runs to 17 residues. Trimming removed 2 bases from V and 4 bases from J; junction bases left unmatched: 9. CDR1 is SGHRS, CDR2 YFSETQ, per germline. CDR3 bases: TGCGCCAGCAGCTTTGGGGCTAGCGGGGGGGCCAGAGAGACCCAGTACTTC. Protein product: CASSFGASGGARETQYF.

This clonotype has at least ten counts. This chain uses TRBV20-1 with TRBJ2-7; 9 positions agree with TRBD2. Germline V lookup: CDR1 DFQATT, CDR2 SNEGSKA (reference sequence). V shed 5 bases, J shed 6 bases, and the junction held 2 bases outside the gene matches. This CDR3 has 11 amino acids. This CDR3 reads CSAGLASEQYF. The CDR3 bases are TGCAGTGCTGGACTAGCGAGCGAGCAGTACTTC.

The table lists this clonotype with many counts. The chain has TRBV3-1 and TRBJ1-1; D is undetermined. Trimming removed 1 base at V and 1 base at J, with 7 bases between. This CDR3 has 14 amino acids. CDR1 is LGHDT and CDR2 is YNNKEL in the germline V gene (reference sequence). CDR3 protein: CASSQGRGNTEAFF. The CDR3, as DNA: TGTGCCAGCAGCCAAGGCCGGGGGAACACTGAAGCTTTCTTT.

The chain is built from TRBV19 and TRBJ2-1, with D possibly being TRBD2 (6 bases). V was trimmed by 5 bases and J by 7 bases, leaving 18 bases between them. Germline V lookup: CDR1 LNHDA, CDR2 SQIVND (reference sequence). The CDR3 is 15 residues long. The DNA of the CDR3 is TGTGCCAGTAGTCCCCCCGTTGGGGGGAGTAATGAGCAGTTCTTC. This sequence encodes CASSPPVGGSNEQFF.